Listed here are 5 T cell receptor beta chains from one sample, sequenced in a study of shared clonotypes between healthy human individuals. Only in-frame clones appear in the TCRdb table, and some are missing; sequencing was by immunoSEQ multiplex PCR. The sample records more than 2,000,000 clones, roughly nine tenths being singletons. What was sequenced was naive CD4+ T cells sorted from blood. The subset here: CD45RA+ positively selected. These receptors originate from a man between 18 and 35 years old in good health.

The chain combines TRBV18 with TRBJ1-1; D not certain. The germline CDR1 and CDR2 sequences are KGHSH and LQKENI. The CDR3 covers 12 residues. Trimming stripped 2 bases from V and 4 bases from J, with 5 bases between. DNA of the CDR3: TGTGCCAGCTCACCAGGAACCACTGAAGCTTTCTTT. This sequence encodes CASSPGTTEAFF.

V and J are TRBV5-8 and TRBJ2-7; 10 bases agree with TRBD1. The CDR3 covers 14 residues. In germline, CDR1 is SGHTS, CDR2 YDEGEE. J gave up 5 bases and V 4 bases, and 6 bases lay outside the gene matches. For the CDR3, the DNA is TGTGCCAGCAGCCGTGGACAGGGGGTTCACGAGCAGTACTTC. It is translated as CASSRGQGVHEQYF. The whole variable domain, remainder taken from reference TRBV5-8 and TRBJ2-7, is EAGVTQSPTHLIKTRGQQATLRCSPISGHTSVYWYQQALGLGLQFLLWYDEGEERNRGNFPPRFSGRQFPNYSSELNVNALELEDSALYLCASSRGQGVHEQYFGPGTRLTVT.

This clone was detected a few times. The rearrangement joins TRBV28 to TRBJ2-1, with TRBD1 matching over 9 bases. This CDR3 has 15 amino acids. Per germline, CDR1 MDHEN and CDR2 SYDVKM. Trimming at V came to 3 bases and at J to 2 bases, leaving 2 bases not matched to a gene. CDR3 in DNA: TGTGCCAGCAGTTTTCGGGACAGGGCCTACAATGAGCAGTTCTTC. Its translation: CASSFRDRAYNEQFF.

For the CDR3, the DNA is TGTGCCAGCAGCCGGACAGGGGGAGAAGGAAACACCATATATTTT. The encoded protein is CASSRTGGEGNTIYF. The chain uses TRBV5-4 and TRBJ1-3; 10 bases fit TRBD1. Looked up from germline, CDR1 is SGHNT and CDR2 is YYREEE (reference sequence). J was trimmed by 4 bases and V by 4 bases; bases with no gene match: 5. CDR3 length equals 15 residues.

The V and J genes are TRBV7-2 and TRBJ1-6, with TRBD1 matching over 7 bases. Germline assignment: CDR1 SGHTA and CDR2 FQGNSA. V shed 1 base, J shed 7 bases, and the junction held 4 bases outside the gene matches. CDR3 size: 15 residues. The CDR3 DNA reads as TGTGCCAGCAGCTTAGGGGGACAGATGAATTCACCCCTCCACTTT. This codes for CASSLGGQMNSPLHF. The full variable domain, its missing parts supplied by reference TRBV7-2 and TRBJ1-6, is GAGVSQSPSNKVTEKGKDVELRCDPISGHTALYWYRQSLGQGLEFLIYFQGNSAPDKSGLPSDRFSAERTGGSVSTLTIQRTQQEDSAVYLCASSLGGQMNSPLHFGNGTRLTVT.